This T cell receptor (beta chain) was documented in a study of neurological immune-mediated disorders. General study findings and limits: Patients with HTLV-1-associated myelopathy had the highest level of TCR clonal expansion, whereas patients with multiple sclerosis had the lowest level, falling beneath the level found in healthy controls.

The T cells used for sorted libraries numbered approximately 1 million, either CD4+ or CD8+. TCRdb itself ran the 5' RACE reads through MiXCR, one entry per CDR3 protein. Seen here are about 50,000 distinct CDR3 sequences, more than 5% observed once, and the top ten hold approximately 1.5%. This clonotype appeared many times. The target antigen is unknown. The sequenced sample was CD4+ T cells from blood. This clonotype originated in a woman aged 18 to 35 with multiple sclerosis.

This CDR3 is CASSSRRNTEAFF. In DNA form, the CDR3 reads TGTGCCAGCAGTTCAAGGAGGAACACTGAAGCTTTCTTT. The chain couples TRBV6-2 or TRBV6-3 to TRBJ1-1, with D unresolved. This CDR3 spans 13 amino acids. Trimming pared 4 bases from V and 1 base from J, leaving 7 bases between. Per the germline V gene, CDR1 is MNHEY and CDR2 is SVGEGT.